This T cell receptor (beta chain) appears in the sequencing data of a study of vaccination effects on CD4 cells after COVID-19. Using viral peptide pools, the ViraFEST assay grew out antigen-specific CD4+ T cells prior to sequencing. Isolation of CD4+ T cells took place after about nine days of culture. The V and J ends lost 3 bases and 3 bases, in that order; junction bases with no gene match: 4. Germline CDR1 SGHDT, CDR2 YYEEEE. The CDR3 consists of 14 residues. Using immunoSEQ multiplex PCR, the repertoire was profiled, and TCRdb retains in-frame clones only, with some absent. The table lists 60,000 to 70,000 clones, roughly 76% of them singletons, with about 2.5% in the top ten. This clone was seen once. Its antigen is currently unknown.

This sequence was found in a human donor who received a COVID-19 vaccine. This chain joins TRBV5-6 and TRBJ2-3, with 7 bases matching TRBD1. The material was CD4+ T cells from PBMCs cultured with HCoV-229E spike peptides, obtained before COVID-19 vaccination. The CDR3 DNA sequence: TGTGCCAGCAGCTACGACAGGGTTACAGATACGCAGTATTTT. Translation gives CASSYDRVTDTQYF.